This TCR beta chain was recovered during a study of shared clonotypes between healthy human individuals. The overall study: Per donor, CD8 memory used one plate, CD8 naive used two, CD4 memory used three and CD4 naive used three.

Deep level was the assay's run setting. Produced via immunoSEQ multiplex PCR; TCRdb's table is partial and in-frame only. The profile shows more than 550,000 clones, 72% of them singletons. The CDR3 is 15 amino acids. Germline V gene lookup returns CDR1 LNHDA and CDR2 SQIVND (reference sequence). Deletions cut 6 bases from V and 5 bases from J, with 19 bases between. Sequencing was performed on memory CD4+ T cells sorted from blood. This sample's subset: CD45RA-negative fraction. The rearrangement uses TRBV19 and TRBJ2-5, with a possible D match to TRBD2 (6 bases). This receptor was taken from a woman in her thirties in good health. Here the CDR3 DNA reads TGTGCCAGTAGCGCTATTAGCGGAGGGGAGGAGACCCAGTACTTC. It encodes CASSAISGGEETQYF.